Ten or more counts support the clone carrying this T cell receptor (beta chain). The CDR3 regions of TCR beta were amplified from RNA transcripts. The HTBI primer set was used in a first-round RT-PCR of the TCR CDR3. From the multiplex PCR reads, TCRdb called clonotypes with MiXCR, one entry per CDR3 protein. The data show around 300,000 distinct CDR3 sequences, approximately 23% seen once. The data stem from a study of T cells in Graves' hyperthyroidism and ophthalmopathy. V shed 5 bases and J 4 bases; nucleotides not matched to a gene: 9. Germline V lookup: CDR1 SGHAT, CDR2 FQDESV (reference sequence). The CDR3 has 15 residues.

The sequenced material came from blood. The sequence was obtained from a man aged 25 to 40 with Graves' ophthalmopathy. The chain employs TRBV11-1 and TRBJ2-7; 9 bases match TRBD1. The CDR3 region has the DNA TGTGCCAGCAGCCCGCAAACAGGGGGCACGTACGAGCAGTACTTC. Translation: CASSPQTGGTYEQYF.